These T cell receptor beta chains were read from a single sample in a study of control samples from healthy donors and cancer patients. Clones were sequenced by immunoSEQ multiplex PCR, and TCRdb holds only the in-frame ones, with some missing. The sample lists about 170,000 clones, around 88% occurring once. The specimen was blood. The source is a woman in her twenties or thirties in good health. CDR3s include the opening cysteine and the closing phenylalanine or tryptophan. The D gene is left open where the match is weak. Clone size, where shown, is once, few, many, or a class for clones that have expanded.

TRBJ2-3	TRBV28	.	few	TGTGCCAGCACCCCGCGAGGCACAGATACGCAGTATTTT	CASTPRGTDTQYF
TRBJ2-1	TRBV7-9	.	.	TGTGCCAGCACCTCACAAGCTCGGGATGAGCAGTTCTTC	CASTSQARDEQFF
TRBJ2-1	TRBV6-4	TRBD2	.	TGTGCCAGCAGTGAACGAGCGGGAGACAACAATGAGCAGTTCTTC	CASSERAGDNNEQFF
TRBJ1-1	TRBV9	TRBD1	.	TGTGCCAGCAGCGTAGGAACAGGGGGCTCCACTGAAGCTTTCTTT	CASSVGTGGSTEAFF
TRBJ2-7	TRBV12-3/TRBV12-4	.	few	TGTGCCAGCAGTTTACATGGGTACGAGCAGTACTTC	CASSLHGYEQYF
TRBJ1-1	TRBV4-2	.	once	TGTGCCAGCAGCCACCACAAAGGGTCTAACACTGAAGCTTTCTTT	CASSHHKGSNTEAFF
TRBJ2-2	TRBV5-1	.	.	TGCGCCAGCAGCTTGGGCCAGGGGAACACCGGGGAGCTGTTTTTT	CASSLGQGNTGELFF
TRBJ1-4	TRBV9	.	.	TGTGCCAGCAGCTCTAGTGCAACTAATGAAAAACTGTTTTTT	CASSSSATNEKLFF
TRBJ1-6	TRBV4-1	.	.	TGCGCCAGCAGCCCGCAGGAGTTTAGCAATTCACCCCTCCACTTT	CASSPQEFSNSPLHF
TRBJ1-5	TRBV11-2	.	.	TGTGCCAGCAGCTTATCAGAACAACTACCCCAGCATTTT	CASSLSEQLPQHF
TRBJ2-1	TRBV6-4	.	.	TGTGCCAGCAGTTCTACTAGCAGATACAATGAGCAGTTCTTC	CASSSTSRYNEQFF
TRBJ2-2	TRBV6-5	.	.	TGTGCCAGCAGGGAGGTCCAGGGTAGGACCGGGGAGCTGTTTTTT	CASREVQGRTGELFF
TRBJ2-4	TRBV5-5	.	.	TGTGCCAGCAGCTTGGACCCCGGGGGAGTTCTAGCCAAAAACATTCAGTACTTC	CASSLDPGGVLAKNIQYF
TRBJ1-2	TRBV29-1	.	once	TGCAGCGTTTCGGAGGCAGTTGCTTGGGGCTATGGCTACACCTTC	CSVSEAVAWGYGYTF
TRBJ2-1	TRBV20-1	.	.	TGCAGTGTCACAGGGTTGGCTGAGCAGTTCTTC	CSVTGLAEQFF
TRBJ1-1	TRBV7-2	.	.	TGTGCCAGTTTGTGGGTCGTGGGCACTGAAGCTTTCTTT	CASLWVVGTEAFF
TRBJ2-2	TRBV10-3	.	.	TGTGCCATCAGTCCCCCTGGGAGCACCGGGGAGCTGTTTTTT	CAISPPGSTGELFF
TRBJ1-1	TRBV21-1	.	.	TGTGCCAGCAGCAAAGCCGGGGGAGGCCTGAACACTGAAGCTTTCTTT	CASSKAGGGLNTEAFF
TRBJ2-1	TRBV27	.	.	TGTGCCAGCAGTTTACGGGGGGCCGGGTACAATGAGCAGTTCTTC	CASSLRGAGYNEQFF